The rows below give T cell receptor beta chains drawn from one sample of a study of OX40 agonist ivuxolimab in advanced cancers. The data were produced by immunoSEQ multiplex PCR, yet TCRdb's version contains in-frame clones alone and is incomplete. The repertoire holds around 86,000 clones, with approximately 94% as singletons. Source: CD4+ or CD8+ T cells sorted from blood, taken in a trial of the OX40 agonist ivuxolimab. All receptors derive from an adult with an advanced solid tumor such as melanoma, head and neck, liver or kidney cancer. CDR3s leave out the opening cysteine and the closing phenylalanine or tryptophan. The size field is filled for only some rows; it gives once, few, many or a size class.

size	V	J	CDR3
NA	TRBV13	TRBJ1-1	ASSSTGGWEAF
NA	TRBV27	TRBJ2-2	ASSLAPHTGELF
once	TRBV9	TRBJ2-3	ASSVAGWPESGGFTDTQY
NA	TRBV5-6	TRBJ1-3	ASSLKGVASGNTIY
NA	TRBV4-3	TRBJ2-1	ASSHEGTGINEQF
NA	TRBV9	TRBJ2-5	ASSVETSGSGETQY
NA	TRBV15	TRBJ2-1	ATSRGVGARTYNEQF
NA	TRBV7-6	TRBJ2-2	ASNGVAGELF
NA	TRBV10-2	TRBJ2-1	ASSLAGEGGEQF
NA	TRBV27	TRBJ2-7	ASSLGQGPYEQY
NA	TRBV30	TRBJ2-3	AWIEVAGSSTDTQY